The following is a T cell receptor (beta chain) sequence with its context. The target antigen is unknown. The CDR3 consists of 14 residues. After removal of 5 bases from V and 2 bases from J, the junction contained 4 bases not matched to a gene. Germline assignment: CDR1 SGHAT and CDR2 FQNNGV. The data derive from a study of breast tumors, draining lymph nodes, adjacent tissues. TCRdb independently ran MiXCR on the multiplex PCR reads; one entry per CDR3 protein. Of over 10,000 distinct CDR3 sequences listed, 50% are singletons. Whole-study findings and limits: Luminal-like breast cancer showed significantly greater tumor-nontumor repertoire similarity than basal-like breast cancer did. Tumor TCR diversity was below lymph nodes but above nontumor tissue. Tumor T cell lymph node origin was a supported hypothesis, not proven.

The chain joins TRBV11-2 to TRBJ2-7, with TRBD1 identical over 9 bases. The source material was tumor-adjacent breast tissue. This receptor was obtained from a female donor with breast cancer. Some clones in this sample may be carry-over from other donors' samples. The CDR3 region is CASSETGGAYEQYF. CDR3 DNA: TGTGCCAGCAGCGAAACAGGGGGCGCCTACGAGCAGTACTTC.